The 9 T cell receptor beta chains given below trace back to one sample, sequenced in a study of shared clonotypes between healthy human individuals. Sequenced by immunoSEQ multiplex PCR; TCRdb stores in-frame clones only, minus some. The sample consists of 2 million to 2.5 million clones, 85% to 95% of them appearing once. Sequences were obtained from naive CD4+ T cells from PBMCs. Subset in this sample: CD45RA+ positively selected. Every receptor here comes from a man aged 18 to 29 in good health. Some clones in this sample may be carry-over from other donors' samples.

V is TRBV10-1 and J is TRBJ2-5, with D possibly being TRBD1 or TRBD2 (6 bases each). The ends were cut back, 2 bases at V and 5 bases at J, with 9 bases in the middle. The germline CDR1 and CDR2 sequences are WNHNN and SYGVQD (reference sequence). The CDR3 runs to 13 residues. CDR3 sequence reads: CASSEIGGETQYF. CDR3 nucleotide sequence: TGCGCCAGCAGTGAGATAGGGGGGGAGACCCAGTACTTC.

The chain couples TRBV30 to TRBJ1-5; D remains unclear. Germline assignment: CDR1 GTSNPN and CDR2 SVGIG (reference sequence). The CDR3 has 13 residues. V lost 2 bases, J lost 9 bases, and 14 bases lay in between. This chain's CDR3 is CAWSNSALRPQHF. DNA of the CDR3: TGTGCCTGGAGTAATAGTGCCCTTAGGCCCCAGCATTTT.

This chain joins TRBV28 and TRBJ2-7, with no clear D. This CDR3 region has 12 residues. Germline CDR1 reads MDHEN; CDR2 reads SYDVKM. Trimming left V 7 bases short and J 6 bases short, with 13 bases between. In DNA form, the CDR3 reads TGTGCCAGCACCGTCGATCCTTCCGAGCAGTACTTC. This translates into CASTVDPSEQYF.

The chain combines TRBV19 with TRBJ1-5, with 9 nucleotides matching TRBD1. CDR3 length: 17 residues. After removal of 2 bases from V and 1 base from J, the junction contained 6 bases not matched to a gene. CDR1 and CDR2 from the germline V gene are LNHDA and SQIVND (reference sequence). CDR3 in amino acids: CASSIRSDRGSNQPQHF. CDR3 DNA: TGTGCCAGTAGTATACGATCTGACAGGGGGAGCAATCAGCCCCAGCATTTT.

The gene calls are TRBV7-7 and TRBJ2-2, with D unresolved. The CDR3 has 14 residues. Germline loops: CDR1 SSHAT, CDR2 FNYEAQ (reference sequence). Between the trimmed V and J ends, which lost 1 base and 1 base, there was a span of 4 bases. The CDR3 DNA follows: TGTGCCAGCAGCTTAGTAGGGAACACCGGGGAGCTGTTTTTT. Translated, it gives CASSLVGNTGELFF.

This chain joins TRBV30 and TRBJ1-6; D gene unclear. This CDR3 is 14 amino acids long. V was pared by 0 bases and J by 10 bases, with 13 bases between. Germline CDR1 is GTSNPN and CDR2 is SVGIG (reference sequence). This CDR3 reads CAWSVGHAGSPLHF. The DNA for the CDR3 is TGTGCCTGGAGTGTCGGCCACGCTGGGTCACCCCTCCACTTT.

To note about this clone: Other nucleotide sequences in the sample specify the same CDR3. This sequence joins TRBV9 and TRBJ2-7, with unresolved D. This CDR3 spans 15 amino acids. CDR1 and CDR2 from the germline V gene are SGDLS and YYNGEE. Trimming took off 0 bases at V and 2 bases at J, with 12 bases between the two ends. The DNA of the CDR3 is TGTGCCAGCAGCGTAGCTGGTTCATTACCCTACGAGCAGTACTTC. Translating gives CASSVAGSLPYEQYF. Combining the CDR3 with reference TRBV9 and TRBJ2-7 gives the whole variable domain DSGVTQTPKHLITATGQRVTLRCSPRSGDLSVYWYQQSLDQGLQFLIQYYNGEERAKGNILERFSAQQFPDLHSELNLSSLELGDSALYFCASSVAGSLPYEQYFGPGTRLTVT.

The DNA for the CDR3 is TGTGCCAGCAGTGAATCGGGGGAAACCTACAATGAGCAGTTCTTC. This encodes CASSESGETYNEQFF. The rearrangement links TRBV6-1 to TRBJ2-1, with D maybe TRBD2 (6 bases). This CDR3 region has 15 residues. The germline V gene has CDR1 MNHNS and CDR2 SASEGT. V lost 2 bases and J lost 2, with 10 bases in between.

The V and J genes are TRBV25-1 and TRBJ2-7; D gene ambiguous. The CDR3 is 13 residues long. The V end was cut by 5 bases, the J end by 4 bases, with 12 bases between. CDR1 MGHDK and CDR2 SYGVNS come from the germline V gene. CDR3 loop: CASSSPGYYEQYF. CDR3 coding DNA: TGTGCCAGCAGTAGTCCAGGATATTACGAGCAGTACTTC.